The 22 T cell receptor beta chains presented below share a single source sample, sequenced in a study of T cell responses to AZD1222 COVID-19 vaccine. The method was immunoSEQ multiplex PCR; TCRdb's version includes in-frame clones alone and lacks a portion of them. The sample shows fewer than 150,000 clones, around 90% of them seen only once. The source was peripheral blood, collected on day 0 of AZD1222 vaccination. These receptors were collected from an adult in good health.

V gene TRBV27 combines with J gene TRBJ2-7, with 9 bases fitting TRBD2. The V gene's germline CDR1 is MNHEY and CDR2 SMNVEV (reference sequence). The V segment lost 4 bases and the J segment 0 bases; nucleotides outside the gene matches: 10. This CDR3 spans 17 amino acids. CDR3 sequence (DNA): TGTGCCAGCAGTTCCCGGTGGGGTAGCGGGAGCTCCTACGAGCAGTACTTC. It encodes CASSSRWGSGSSYEQYF.

This chain joins TRBV6-1 and TRBJ2-7, with D perhaps given as TRBD1 or TRBD2 (5 bases each). CDR3 length: 14 amino acids. Trimming stripped 5 bases from V and 1 base from J, with 12 bases between. The germline V gene encodes CDR1 MNHNS and CDR2 SASEGT. The CDR3 coding sequence is TGTGCCAGCAGTTCCCGGGACGGATCCTACGAGCAGTACTTC. Its protein product is CASSSRDGSYEQYF.

The chain has TRBV10-1 and TRBJ2-3, with D perhaps matching TRBD1 or TRBD2 (5 bases each). The CDR3 runs 12 residues. Germline V gene lookup returns CDR1 WNHNN and CDR2 SYGVQD (reference sequence). Between the trimmed V and J ends, which lost 8 bases and 3 bases, there was a span of 9 bases. The CDR3 DNA reads TGCGCCAGCGGGGACCCTACAGATACGCAGTATTTT. This codes for CASGDPTDTQYF.

This chain connects TRBV5-1 to TRBJ2-3, with 9 bases aligning to TRBD2. J lost 4 bases, V lost 0 bases, and 6 bases had no gene match. CDR1 is SGHRS and CDR2 is YFSETQ in the germline V gene. CDR3 length: 16 residues. The CDR3 reads CASSLGLAGVSDTQYF. Written as DNA, the CDR3 is TGCGCCAGCAGCTTGGGATTAGCGGGAGTTTCAGATACGCAGTATTTT.

CDR3 protein: CASSDVAGPSTDTQYF. The CDR3 bases are TGCGCCAGCAGTGACGTAGCGGGGCCAAGCACAGATACGCAGTATTTT. The chain recombines TRBV10-2 with TRBJ2-3, with 8 bases aligning to TRBD2. The V and J ends lost 3 bases and 0 bases, in that order; junction bases with no gene match: 5. The CDR3 consists of 16 residues. Germline V gives CDR1 WSHSY, CDR2 SAAADI.

This clone has just one count. V usage is TRBV10-1 and J usage is TRBJ2-2; D is perhaps TRBD1 or TRBD2 (6 bases each). CDR3 size: 15 residues. Germline-derived CDR1 and CDR2 are WNHNN and SYGVQD (reference sequence). V was trimmed by 0 bases and J by 6 bases, leaving 11 bases between them. For the CDR3, the DNA is TGCGCCAGCAGTGAGTCGACGGGGGCCTCCGGGGAGCTGTTTTTT. Translated, it gives CASSESTGASGELFF.

The chain employs TRBV5-1 and TRBJ2-6, with TRBD2 as a possible D gene (5 bases). V was trimmed by 0 bases and J by 4 bases, leaving 11 bases between them. The germline gives CDR1 SGHRS, CDR2 YFSETQ. CDR3 length: 16 amino acids. The CDR3 DNA is TGCGCCAGCAGCTTGGATGGCGGGTCCGGGGCCAACGTCCTGACTTTC. Translated: CASSLDGGSGANVLTF.

The rearrangement joins TRBV11-3 to TRBJ2-3; no clear D gene. The CDR3 totals 14 residues. The germline V and J ends were trimmed by 5 bases and 9 bases, with 18 bases remaining between them. Per germline, CDR1 SGHNT and CDR2 YENEEA. CDR3 amino acids: CASSKGPAQQTQYF. CDR3 in DNA: TGTGCCAGCAGCAAAGGACCTGCCCAGCAGACGCAGTATTTT.

This clone was counted once. This sequence joins TRBV5-1 and TRBJ2-3; 7 bases fit TRBD1. Looked up from germline, CDR1 is SGHRS and CDR2 is YFSETQ. Losses at the gene ends were 7 bases for V and 4 bases for J; bases not matched to a gene: 9. CDR3 length equals 14 residues. In DNA, the CDR3 is TGCGCCAGCGGAGAAACAGGGGCCGCAGATACGCAGTATTTT. Translating it yields CASGETGAADTQYF.

The chain has TRBV2 and TRBJ1-2; no firm D call. The V gene lost 1 base and the J gene lost 8 bases, with 11 bases spanning the gap. Germline V lookup: CDR1 SNHLY, CDR2 FYNNEI. This CDR3 is 13 amino acids long. CDR3 loop: CASSEGREDGYTF. The CDR3, as DNA: TGTGCCAGCAGTGAAGGTAGGGAGGACGGCTACACCTTC.

The gene calls are TRBV5-4 and TRBJ1-1; D is undetermined. Germline V CDR1 and CDR2: SGHNT, YYREEE (reference sequence). The CDR3 length is 14 residues. V was pared by 2 bases and J by 0 bases, with 8 bases between. CDR3 in amino acids: CASSLPSMNTEAFF. The CDR3, as DNA: TGTGCCAGCAGCTTACCCTCGATGAACACTGAAGCTTTCTTT. The complete variable domain, with remaining parts taken from reference TRBV5-4 and TRBJ1-1, reads ETGVTQSPTHLIKTRGQQVTLRCSSQSGHNTVSWYQQALGQGPQFIFQYYREEENGRGNFPPRFSGLQFPNYSSELNVNALELDDSALYLCASSLPSMNTEAFFGQGTRLTVV.

The chain carries TRBV10-3 and TRBJ1-2; D not resolved. Germline values: CDR1 ENHRY, CDR2 SYGVKD. V lost 4 bases to trimming and J lost 4 bases, with 10 bases between them. CDR3 length equals 13 residues. The CDR3 nucleotides are TGTGCCATCAGTGGCGGTTCACTCTATGGCTACACCTTC. As protein: CAISGGSLYGYTF.

In this sample, this clone turned up a few times. The chain carries TRBV27 and TRBJ2-5, with TRBD2 identical over 11 bases. Germline-derived CDR1 and CDR2 are MNHEY and SMNVEV (reference sequence). V lost 6 bases, J lost 2 bases, and 8 bases stayed unmatched. There are 16 residues in the CDR3. The DNA for the CDR3 is TGTGCCAGCAGAGAACACGGACTAGCGGGTCAAGAGACCCAGTACTTC. Translation gives CASREHGLAGQETQYF.

J is TRBJ1-1 and V is TRBV6-5; D gene uncertain. Germline assignment: CDR1 MNHEY and CDR2 SVGAGI. The CDR3 is 16 amino acids. V was trimmed by 0 bases and J by 4 bases, leaving 15 bases between them. The CDR3 bases are TGTGCCAGCAGTTACTCACGGACGCCATTGGTCACTGAAGCTTTCTTT. Protein sequence: CASSYSRTPLVTEAFF.

The rearrangement joins TRBV3-1 (or the pseudogene TRBV3-2) to TRBJ2-7, with TRBD1 matching over 10 bases. Losses at the gene ends were 4 bases for V and 2 bases for J; bases not matched to a gene: 11. The CDR3 spans 17 residues. Germline assignment: CDR1 LGHDT and CDR2 YNNKEL (reference sequence). Here the CDR3 reads CASSPKGYGTGAYEQYF. CDR3 nucleotides: TGTGCCAGCAGCCCAAAGGGGTACGGGACAGGGGCCTACGAGCAGTACTTC.

The CDR3 DNA sequence: TGTGCCAGCAGCTTTGAGGGACAGCTAAGCAATCAGCCCCAGCATTTT. Residues: CASSFEGQLSNQPQHF. The chain combines TRBV7-2 with TRBJ1-5, with 7 positions matching TRBD1. The CDR3 has 16 amino acids. Germline assignment: CDR1 SGHTA and CDR2 FQGNSA. J lost 1 base, V lost 3 bases, and 6 bases had no gene match.

The chain links TRBV6-6 to TRBJ1-2; D is undetermined. The CDR3 consists of 13 residues. Germline V gene lookup returns CDR1 MNHNY and CDR2 SVGAGI (reference sequence). V was cut by 6 bases and J by 7 bases, with 15 bases left in between. CDR3 protein: CASSPPGEGGYTF. Here the CDR3 DNA reads TGTGCCAGCAGCCCACCTGGAGAGGGTGGCTACACCTTC.

V usage is TRBV28 and J usage is TRBJ2-7, with no clear D. The CDR3 runs 12 residues. Looked up from germline, CDR1 is MDHEN and CDR2 is SYDVKM. Deletions cut 8 bases from V and 2 bases from J, with 10 bases between. The CDR3 is CASGPPAYEQYF. CDR3 nucleotides: TGTGCCAGCGGCCCCCCCGCCTACGAGCAGTACTTC.

J is TRBJ1-5 and V is TRBV9; TRBD1 might be the D (5 bases). The germline V and J ends were trimmed by 4 bases and 3 bases, with 14 bases remaining between them. From germline, CDR1 is SGDLS and CDR2 YYNGEE. The CDR3 spans 15 residues. The CDR3 is CASSQRGLHNQPQHF. CDR3 nucleotides: TGTGCCAGCAGCCAGAGGGGATTACACAATCAGCCCCAGCATTTT.

This clone was detected only a few times. The V and J genes are TRBV5-1 and TRBJ2-1, with 7 positions matching TRBD1. Looked up from germline, CDR1 is SGHRS and CDR2 is YFSETQ. J lost 9 bases, V lost 2 bases, and 11 bases had no gene match. The length of the CDR3 is 15 residues. CDR3 loop: CASSFGDRLKSEQFF. As DNA, the CDR3 is TGCGCCAGCAGCTTTGGGGACAGACTCAAGAGTGAGCAGTTCTTC.

V usage is TRBV6-2 or TRBV6-3 and J usage is TRBJ2-5, with D unclear. Trimming removed 2 bases from V and 4 bases from J, with 5 bases in between. Per germline, CDR1 MNHEY and CDR2 SVGEGT. The CDR3 is 12 residues long. CDR3 region: CASSYPPETQYF. The CDR3, as DNA: TGTGCCAGCAGTTACCCACCAGAGACCCAGTACTTC.

J is TRBJ2-2 and V is TRBV6-5; 7 positions agree with TRBD1. Looked up from germline, CDR1 is MNHEY and CDR2 is SVGAGI. The CDR3 consists of 14 residues. Unmatched junction bases numbered 8, after V lost 7 bases and J lost 6 bases. The DNA of the CDR3 is TGTGCCAGCACCTACAGGGGCCGGGCCGGGGAGCTGTTTTTT. Protein: CASTYRGRAGELFF.